Presented here are 7 T cell receptor beta chains from one specimen sequenced in a study of shared clonotypes between healthy human individuals. Measured with immunoSEQ multiplex PCR; TCRdb has only the in-frame clones, and not every one. Here the sample spans roughly 410,000 clones, roughly 96% being singletons. Sequencing was done on a sample of memory CD8+ T cells sorted from blood. Subset described: CD45RO+ cells pooled with CCR7-negative TemRA cells. Receptor source: a man aged 25-45 years in good health.

The V and J genes are TRBV5-1 and TRBJ1-4, with D maybe TRBD1 (6 bases). In germline, CDR1 is SGHRS, CDR2 YFSETQ. V gave up 4 bases and J gave up 9 bases, with 19 bases separating them. CDR3 size: 15 residues. The CDR3 loop is CASSITESTGKKLFF. CDR3 bases: TGCGCCAGCAGCATCACGGAATCCACAGGGAAAAAACTGTTTTTT. Combining the CDR3 with reference TRBV5-1 and TRBJ1-4 gives the whole variable domain KAGVTQTPRYLIKTRGQQVTLSCSPISGHRSVSWYQQTPGQGLQFLFEYFSETQRNKGNFPGRFSGRQFSNSRSEMNVSTLELGDSALYLCASSITESTGKKLFFGSGTQLSVL.

The rearrangement joins TRBV10-3 to TRBJ1-1; 10 bases agree with TRBD1. V was pared by 6 bases and J by 3 bases, with 1 base of the junction left unmatched. The CDR3 totals 13 residues. Germline V gene data show CDR1 as ENHRY and CDR2 as SYGVKD. CDR3 DNA: TGTGCCATCAGGGGGACAGGGGACACTGAAGCTTTCTTT. This codes for CAIRGTGDTEAFF.

The table lists this clone with a count of one. The chain couples TRBV18 to TRBJ2-7; perhaps D is TRBD1 or TRBD2 (5 bases each). CDR1 and CDR2 from the germline V gene are KGHSH and LQKENI. The CDR3 extends over 13 amino acids. The V end lost 4 bases, the J end lost 9 bases, and 16 bases lay between the germline ends. CDR3 amino acids: CASSLPEGPGQYF. CDR3 sequence (DNA): TGTGCCAGCTCACTCCCCGAGGGGCCGGGGCAGTACTTC.

This clone appeared once. The V gene is TRBV5-4, the J gene TRBJ2-7; 7 nucleotides align to TRBD2. CDR1 is SGHNT and CDR2 is YYREEE in the germline V gene (reference sequence). Losses at the gene ends were 0 bases for V and 2 bases for J; bases not matched to a gene: 8. The CDR3 has 16 residues. The CDR3: CASSLAGLAGAYEQYF. CDR3 DNA: TGTGCCAGCAGCTTGGCCGGGTTAGCGGGCGCCTACGAGCAGTACTTC.

This chain links TRBV7-2 with TRBJ1-5; the D is unclear. The germline V and J ends were trimmed by 5 bases and 7 bases, with 12 bases remaining between them. The CDR3 length is 13 residues. In germline, CDR1 is SGHTA, CDR2 FQGNSA. The CDR3 sequence is CASSPEARQPQHF. Written as DNA, the CDR3 is TGTGCCAGCAGCCCAGAAGCAAGGCAGCCCCAGCATTTT.

The chain recombines TRBV10-3 with TRBJ2-2; no clear D. V lost 0 bases, J lost 2 bases, and 7 bases lay in between. CDR1 ENHRY and CDR2 SYGVKD come from the germline V gene. The CDR3 consists of 15 residues. The CDR3 region is CAISESPANTGELFF. In DNA, the CDR3 is TGTGCCATCAGTGAGTCGCCGGCTAACACCGGGGAGCTGTTTTTT.

V is TRBV4-1 and J is TRBJ2-1; 7 nucleotides agree with TRBD2. Trimming cost V 0 bases and J 7 bases; bases outside gene matches: 6. The CDR3 is 15 residues long. CDR1 MGHRA and CDR2 YSYEKL come from the germline V gene. The CDR3 coding sequence is TGCGCCAGCAGCCAAGATCCCGGACTAGGGAATGAGCAGTTCTTC. It specifies CASSQDPGLGNEQFF.